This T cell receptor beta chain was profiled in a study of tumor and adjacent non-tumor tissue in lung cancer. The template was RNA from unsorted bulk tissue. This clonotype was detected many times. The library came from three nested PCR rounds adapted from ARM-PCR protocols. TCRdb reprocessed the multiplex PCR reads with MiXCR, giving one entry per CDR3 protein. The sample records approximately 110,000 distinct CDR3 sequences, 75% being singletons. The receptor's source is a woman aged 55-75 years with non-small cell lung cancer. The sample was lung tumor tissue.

CDR3: CASNPGQGIKKLFF. Written as DNA, the CDR3 is TGCGCCAGCAATCCGGGACAGGGTATTAAAAAACTGTTTTTT. This rearrangement joins TRBV4-3 to TRBJ1-4; 9 bases match TRBD1. J was trimmed by 9 bases and V by 7 bases; bases with no gene match: 9. CDR1 LGHNA and CDR2 YSLEER come from the germline V gene. This CDR3 has 14 amino acids.